Sequencing of this T cell receptor (beta chain) was carried out in a study of CD8 T cells in ankylosing spondylitis. Study-level results: In peripheral blood, disease-linked CD8+ clones occurred at relatively low frequencies. Significant enrichment of disease-linked clones was reportedly seen in matched ankylosing spondylitis synovial fluid. In the blood and synovial fluid of reactive arthritis, some motif variants had been previously reported.

This clonotype was detected many times. Antigen specificity is unknown. The CDR3 runs to 15 residues. Germline lookup yields CDR1 LNHDA and CDR2 SQIVND (reference sequence). Trimming left V 5 bases short and J 3 bases short, with 14 bases between. Quantitative 5'-RACE was performed with molecular barcodes, and it yielded the TCR beta libraries. TCRdb recomputed calls from the 5' RACE reads with MiXCR, one row per CDR3 protein. The data contain 100,000 to 150,000 distinct CDR3 sequences, roughly 13% of them singletons. The sequence came from a female donor with ankylosing spondylitis or in good health (not recorded which). The rearrangement joins TRBV19 to TRBJ2-1; either TRBD1 or TRBD2 may supply D (6 bases each). The specimen was blood, either unsorted or a sorted T cell fraction (not recorded which). CDR3 sequence (DNA): TGTGCCAGTAGTTTGAGGGGGGCGATCTACAATGAGCAGTTCTTC. This gives the protein CASSLRGAIYNEQFF.